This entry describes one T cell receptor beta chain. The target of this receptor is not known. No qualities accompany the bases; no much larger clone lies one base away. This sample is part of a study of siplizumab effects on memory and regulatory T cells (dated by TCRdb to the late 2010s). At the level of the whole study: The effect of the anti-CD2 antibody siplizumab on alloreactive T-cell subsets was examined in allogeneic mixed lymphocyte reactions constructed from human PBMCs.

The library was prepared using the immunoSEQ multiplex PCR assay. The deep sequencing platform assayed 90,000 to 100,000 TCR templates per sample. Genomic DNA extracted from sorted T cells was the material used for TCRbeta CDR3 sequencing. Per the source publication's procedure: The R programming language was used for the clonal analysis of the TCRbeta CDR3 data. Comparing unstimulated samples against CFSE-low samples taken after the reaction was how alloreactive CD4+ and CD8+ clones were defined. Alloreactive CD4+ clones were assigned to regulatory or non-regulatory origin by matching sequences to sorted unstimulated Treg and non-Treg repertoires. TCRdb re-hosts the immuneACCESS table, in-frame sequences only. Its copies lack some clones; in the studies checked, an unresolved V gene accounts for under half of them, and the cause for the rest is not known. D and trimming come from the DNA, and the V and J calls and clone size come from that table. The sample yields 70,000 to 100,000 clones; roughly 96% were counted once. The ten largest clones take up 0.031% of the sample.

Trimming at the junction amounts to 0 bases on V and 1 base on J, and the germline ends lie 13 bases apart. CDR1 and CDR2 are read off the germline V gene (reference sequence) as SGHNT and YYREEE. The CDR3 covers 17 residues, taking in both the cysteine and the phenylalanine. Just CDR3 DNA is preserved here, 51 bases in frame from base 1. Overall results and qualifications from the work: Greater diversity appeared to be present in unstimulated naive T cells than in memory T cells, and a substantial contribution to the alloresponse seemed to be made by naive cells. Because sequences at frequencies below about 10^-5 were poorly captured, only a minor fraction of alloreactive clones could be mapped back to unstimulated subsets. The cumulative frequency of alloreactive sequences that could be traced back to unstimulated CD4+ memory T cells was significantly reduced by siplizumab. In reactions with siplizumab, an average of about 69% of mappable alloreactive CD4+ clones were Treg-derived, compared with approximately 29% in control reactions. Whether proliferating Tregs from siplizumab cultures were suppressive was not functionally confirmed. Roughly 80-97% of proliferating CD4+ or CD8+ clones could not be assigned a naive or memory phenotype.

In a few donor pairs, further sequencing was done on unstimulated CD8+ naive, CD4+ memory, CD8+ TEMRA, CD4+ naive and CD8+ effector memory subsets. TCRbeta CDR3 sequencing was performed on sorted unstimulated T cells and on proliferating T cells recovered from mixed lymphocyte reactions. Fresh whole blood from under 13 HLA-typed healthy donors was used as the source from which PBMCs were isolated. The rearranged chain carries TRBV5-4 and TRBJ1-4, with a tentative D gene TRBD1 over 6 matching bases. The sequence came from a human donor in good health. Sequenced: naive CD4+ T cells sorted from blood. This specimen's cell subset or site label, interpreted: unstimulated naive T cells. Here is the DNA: TGTGCCAGCAGCTTGGCGGGGGAGGGGGTAACTAATGAAAAACTGTTTTTT. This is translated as CASSLAGEGVTNEKLFF.